The 18 T cell receptor beta chains in this list originate from one sample, sequenced in a study of blood T cells in healthy people across ages. It was with a sample-barcoded 5' primer and a J-beta primer mix that a second PCR of about 7 to 12 cycles was run. TCRdb reprocessed the 5' RACE reads via MiXCR and lists one record per CDR3 protein. This table has about 840,000 distinct CDR3 sequences, 25% to 30% appearing once. This same sample was also part of a study on T cells of mothers and their children.

Source material: blood. The origin of the receptors is a woman aged 40 to 50 in good health.

In its sample, this clonotype was seen many times. V gene TRBV28 combines with J gene TRBJ1-2; D unclear. The CDR3 spans 12 residues. V lost 3 bases, J lost 4 bases, and 6 bases lay in between. Germline CDR1 reads MDHEN; CDR2 reads SYDVKM. Here the CDR3 DNA reads TGTGCCAGCAGTTTCGAACGCTATGGCTACACCTTC. Translating gives CASSFERYGYTF.

The chain joins TRBV2 to TRBJ2-1, with D perhaps TRBD1 (6 bases). The J call is doubtful: the DNA matches TRBJ2-7 better. CDR1 is SNHLY, CDR2 FYNNEI, per germline. This CDR3 contains 13 residues. CDR3 region: CASSEQGRNEQYF. Written as DNA, the CDR3 is TGTGCCAGCAGTGAGCAGGGGCGTAATGAGCAGTACTTC.

For the CDR3, the DNA is TGTGCCAGCAGCCACGAAGGACTAGCAGCCGAGCAGTACTTC. Its protein is CASSHEGLAAEQYF. The chain joins TRBV7-2 to TRBJ2-7; 8 positions agree with TRBD2. V shed 5 bases and J 6 bases; nucleotides not matched to a gene: 9. The germline gives CDR1 SGHTA, CDR2 FQGNSA. This CDR3 region has 14 residues.

This clonotype was detected only a few times. V and J are TRBV5-5 and TRBJ1-2; TRBD1 matches 9 bases. Germline-derived CDR1 and CDR2 are SGHKS and YYEKEE (reference sequence). The CDR3 covers 14 residues. The ends lost 3 bases at V and 7 bases at J; junction bases unmatched: 7. The CDR3 DNA reads as TGTGCCAGCAGCTACCGACAGGGGGGGTCTGGCTACACCTTC. As protein: CASSYRQGGSGYTF.

The sample holds a few counts of this clonotype. This chain uses TRBV7-8 with TRBJ2-7; 7 bases line up with TRBD2. Germline loops: CDR1 SGHVS, CDR2 FQNEAQ. The CDR3 covers 15 residues. V was pared by 0 bases and J by 0 bases, with 2 bases of the junction left unmatched. The CDR3 sequence is CASSLARGGSYEQYF. CDR3 nucleotides: TGTGCCAGCAGCTTAGCGCGCGGGGGCTCCTACGAGCAGTACTTC. Full variable domain (rest looked up from reference TRBV7-8 and TRBJ2-7): GAGVSQSPRYKVAKRGQDVALRCDPISGHVSLFWYQQALGQGPEFLTYFQNEAQLDKSGLPSDRFFAERPEGSVSTLKIQRTQQEDSAVYLCASSLARGGSYEQYFGPGTRLTVT.

This clonotype came up a few times. The chain has TRBV5-6 and TRBJ1-1; D might be TRBD1 (6 bases). This CDR3 region has 16 residues. The V gene lost 0 bases and the J gene lost 4 bases, with 16 bases spanning the gap. CDR1 is SGHDT and CDR2 is YYEEEE in the germline V gene. The CDR3 loop is CASSLGSSGGPTEAFF. The CDR3 DNA reads as TGTGCCAGCAGCTTGGGAAGTAGCGGGGGCCCCACTGAAGCTTTCTTT.

The CDR3: CASSVDLDTTYEQYF. CDR3 DNA: TGTGCCAGCAGCGTAGACTTGGACACCACCTACGAGCAGTACTTC. V and J are TRBV9 and TRBJ2-7, with D perhaps matching TRBD1 (5 bases). The V gene lost 0 bases and the J gene lost 2 bases, with 12 bases spanning the gap. From germline, CDR1 is SGDLS and CDR2 YYNGEE. The CDR3 totals 15 residues.

The V gene is TRBV12-3 or TRBV12-4, the J gene TRBJ1-5, with 7 positions matching TRBD1. V gave up 8 bases and J gave up 3 bases; unmatched junction bases: 7. The CDR3 is 14 amino acids. Here the CDR3 reads CASGPDRDNQPQHF. CDR3 coding DNA: TGTGCCAGCGGACCTGACAGGGACAATCAGCCCCAGCATTTT.

In the case of this clonotype: A much larger clone lies one base from this, so it may be a read error. The gene calls are TRBV4-1 and TRBJ2-3, with D possibly being TRBD1 (7 bases). From germline, CDR1 is MGHRA and CDR2 YSYEKL. The CDR3 consists of 18 residues. CDR3 sequence reads: CAGSQEGIDRAGTDTQYF. The CDR3 region has the DNA TGCGCCGGCAGCCAGGAGGGGATAGACAGGGCGGGCACAGATACGCAGTATTTT.

This clonotype showed up many times. The rearrangement links TRBV10-2 to TRBJ2-3, with D tentatively TRBD2 (6 bases). The CDR3 has 15 amino acids. Between the trimmed V and J ends, which lost 11 bases and 2 bases, there was a span of 20 bases. Germline-derived CDR1 and CDR2 are WSHSY and SAAADI. CDR3 loop: CASKEGTSYTDTQYF. CDR3 DNA: TGCGCCTCCAAGGAAGGGACTTCTTACACAGATACGCAGTATTTT.

The rearrangement joins TRBV11-2 to TRBJ1-1; D may be TRBD1 (5 bases). Germline V gene data show CDR1 as SGHAT and CDR2 as FQNNGV. V was clipped by 6 bases and J by 4 bases, with 15 bases between them. The CDR3 covers 14 residues. In DNA form, the CDR3 reads TGTGCCAGCAGTCCTAAAAGGGGATCCACTGAAGCTTTCTTT. Translated: CASSPKRGSTEAFF.

Many counts were recorded for this clonotype. The chain carries TRBV6-2 or TRBV6-3 and TRBJ1-2, with TRBD1 identical over 7 bases. Trimming took 0 bases from V and 7 from J; bases not matched to a gene: 2. Germline loops: CDR1 MNHEY, CDR2 SVGEGT. This CDR3 comprises 13 residues. CDR3 residues: CASSYSTGAGYTF. The CDR3 region has the DNA TGTGCCAGCAGTTACTCAACAGGGGCTGGCTACACCTTC.

This clonotype was observed a handful of times. V is TRBV12-3 or TRBV12-4 and J is TRBJ2-3; D remains unclear. V gave up 6 bases and J gave up 1 base, with 11 bases separating them. This CDR3 contains 14 residues. The CDR3 DNA follows: TGTGCCAGCAGCCCCAGCGCAGGCACAGATACGCAGTATTTT. Its translation is CASSPSAGTDTQYF.

The sample holds a few counts of this clonotype. J is TRBJ1-6 and V is TRBV6-1; D is perhaps TRBD1 (6 bases). The V gene lost 1 base and the J gene lost 8 bases, with 18 bases spanning the gap. Germline-derived CDR1 and CDR2 are MNHNS and SASEGT. This CDR3 has 17 residues. The CDR3 loop reads CASSEGRGGTLDSPLHF. CDR3 sequence (DNA): TGTGCCAGCAGTGAAGGACGGGGGGGCACCCTAGATTCACCCCTCCACTTT.

Points on this clonotype: Compared with germline, one end of the junction differs, possibly owing to a read error. V gene TRBV4-3 combines with J gene TRBJ2-2, with a possible D match to TRBD1 (6 bases). CDR1 and CDR2 (germline): LGHNA, YSLEER. CDR3 length: 13 residues. For the CDR3, the DNA is TGCGCCAGCCGCCAAGAGGGGGCCGGGGAGCTGTTTTTT. Its protein product is CASRQEGAGELFF.

This clonotype was counted at least ten times. The J gene is TRBJ2-2, the V gene TRBV4-2; TRBD1 aligns across 10 bases. CDR3 length: 14 residues. With V trimmed by 4 bases and J by 6 bases, 2 bases remained unmatched. Germline V gene lookup returns CDR1 LGHNA and CDR2 YNFKEQ. The CDR3 here is CASSPGQGSGELFF. CDR3 DNA: TGTGCCAGCAGCCCGGGACAGGGGTCCGGGGAGCTGTTTTTT.

V and J are TRBV6-6 and TRBJ1-1; D is ambiguous. The CDR3 consists of 13 residues. CDR1 and CDR2 from the germline V gene are MNHNY and SVGAGI (reference sequence). V lost 6 bases, J lost 2 bases, and 10 bases lay in between. CDR3 residues: CASSTGINTEAFF. In DNA, the CDR3 is TGTGCCAGCAGCACGGGTATCAACACTGAAGCTTTCTTT.

The gene calls are TRBV7-2 and TRBJ2-4; D remains unclear. The closer fit of TRBJ2-7 to the DNA end suggests the J call may be wrong. CDR3 length: 16 amino acids. Germline CDR1 is SGHTA and CDR2 is FQGNSA. The CDR3 nucleotides are TGTGCCAGCAGCTTATGGTCCGGCGACTCGGGCTACGAGCAGTACTTC. This translates into CASSLWSGDSGYEQYF.